The rows below give T cell receptor beta chains drawn from one sample of a study of Graves' ophthalmopathy and Graves' hyperthyroidism. TCRdb re-called the multiplex PCR reads with MiXCR, one entry per CDR3 protein. Of over 500,000 distinct CDR3 sequences listed, about 24% are singletons. The sequencing sample was made of peripheral blood. These receptors came from a woman aged 18-30 years with stable Graves' hyperthyroidism. Some clones in this sample may be carry-over from other donors' samples. Each CDR3 is given without its conserved first and last residue. The order of the fields is J gene, V gene, CDR3 protein.

j_call: TRBJ2-5; v_call: TRBV11-2; cdr3_aa: ASSSPRGGYQETQY
j_call: TRBJ1-1; v_call: TRBV27; cdr3_aa: ASSSTRENTEAF
j_call: TRBJ1-1; v_call: TRBV12-3/TRBV12-4; cdr3_aa: ASSLAREGGNTEAF
j_call: TRBJ2-7; v_call: TRBV5-1; cdr3_aa: ASSTGRETYEQY
j_call: TRBJ1-6; v_call: TRBV20-1; cdr3_aa: SARQYNSPLH
j_call: TRBJ2-7; v_call: TRBV7-2; cdr3_aa: ASSRDIQYEQY
j_call: TRBJ2-5; v_call: TRBV24-1; cdr3_aa: ATSDLKGYQETQY
j_call: TRBJ2-2; v_call: TRBV12-3/TRBV12-4; cdr3_aa: ASSQGTAGELF
j_call: TRBJ1-2; v_call: TRBV12-3/TRBV12-4; cdr3_aa: ASSFRPGASGYT
j_call: TRBJ2-7; v_call: TRBV28; cdr3_aa: ASGLRSGDFHEQY
j_call: TRBJ2-5; v_call: TRBV6-1; cdr3_aa: ASSDLGRIAGGRETQY
j_call: TRBJ1-1; v_call: TRBV20-1; cdr3_aa: SATQPNTEAF
j_call: TRBJ2-5; v_call: TRBV7-2; cdr3_aa: ASSFGGTDQETQY
j_call: TRBJ1-6; v_call: TRBV7-2; cdr3_aa: ASSFWTGGPNSPLH
j_call: TRBJ1-1; v_call: TRBV2; cdr3_aa: ASNRPPGTGRMNTEAF
j_call: TRBJ2-7; v_call: TRBV12-3/TRBV12-4; cdr3_aa: ASTKRDSYEQY
j_call: TRBJ2-2; v_call: TRBV6-2/TRBV6-3; cdr3_aa: ASSYRYHPGINTGELF
j_call: TRBJ2-7; v_call: TRBV5-1; cdr3_aa: ASSWPGRTYEQY
j_call: TRBJ1-5; v_call: TRBV30; cdr3_aa: AWRGTEDQPQH
j_call: TRBJ2-7; v_call: TRBV20-1; cdr3_aa: SARDPSGPPLNEQY
j_call: TRBJ2-7; v_call: TRBV2; cdr3_aa: ASSAPGAREQY
j_call: TRBJ1-1; v_call: TRBV5-1; cdr3_aa: ASSSPGGRGEAF
j_call: TRBJ1-2; v_call: TRBV6-5; cdr3_aa: ATLGGSFYGYT
j_call: TRBJ1-2; v_call: TRBV12-3/TRBV12-4; cdr3_aa: ASSPRGTGYGYT
j_call: TRBJ1-2; v_call: TRBV6-2/TRBV6-3; cdr3_aa: ASIRAGVNYGYT
j_call: TRBJ2-5; v_call: TRBV12-3/TRBV12-4; cdr3_aa: ASSPRTSGETQY
j_call: TRBJ1-5; v_call: TRBV19; cdr3_aa: ATRDRLRDQPQH
j_call: TRBJ2-4; v_call: TRBV30; cdr3_aa: AQSGELAKNIQY
j_call: TRBJ1-6; v_call: TRBV6-5; cdr3_aa: ASNSGQPHYSPLH
j_call: TRBJ2-5; v_call: TRBV9; cdr3_aa: ASSVAPRGETQY
j_call: TRBJ1-1; v_call: TRBV27; cdr3_aa: ASSQRQGRNTEAF
j_call: TRBJ2-7; v_call: TRBV20-1; cdr3_aa: SASGRSSYEQY
j_call: TRBJ2-7; v_call: TRBV29-1; cdr3_aa: SVGGADYEQY
j_call: TRBJ2-4; v_call: TRBV20-1; cdr3_aa: SARDPQGVKNIQY
j_call: TRBJ1-5; v_call: TRBV6-9; cdr3_aa: ASRGQGRYSNQPQH
j_call: TRBJ2-7; v_call: TRBV6-1; cdr3_aa: ASGGDGSSAYEQY
j_call: TRBJ1-2; v_call: TRBV6-1; cdr3_aa: ASSSHPGTGYGYT
j_call: TRBJ1-2; v_call: TRBV29-1; cdr3_aa: SVDDRGVYGYT
j_call: TRBJ1-1; v_call: TRBV12-3/TRBV12-4; cdr3_aa: ASSSYSNTEAF
j_call: TRBJ1-6; v_call: TRBV5-1; cdr3_aa: ASSLGTGDSPLH
j_call: TRBJ1-5; v_call: TRBV19; cdr3_aa: ASRSKLGAAGQPQH
j_call: TRBJ1-2; v_call: TRBV6-1; cdr3_aa: ASSASGQIGYGYT
j_call: TRBJ1-6; v_call: TRBV2; cdr3_aa: ASSNLPTAISPLH
j_call: TRBJ2-2; v_call: TRBV2; cdr3_aa: ASSEQYTGELF
j_call: TRBJ2-7; v_call: TRBV3-1; cdr3_aa: ASSQDVGAPNGEQY
j_call: TRBJ1-1; v_call: TRBV6-1; cdr3_aa: ASSDRRQGPNTEAF
j_call: TRBJ2-5; v_call: TRBV11-2; cdr3_aa: ASSLGPGLQETQY
j_call: TRBJ1-1; v_call: TRBV28; cdr3_aa: ASRISIPGGTGRAF
j_call: TRBJ1-6; v_call: TRBV7-2; cdr3_aa: ASSLPQGNNSPLH
j_call: TRBJ1-2; v_call: TRBV27; cdr3_aa: ASSSRGGGYGYT
j_call: TRBJ1-1; v_call: TRBV7-2; cdr3_aa: ASSLFPGNPSMGMNTEAF
j_call: TRBJ1-2; v_call: TRBV7-8; cdr3_aa: ASSPRGQGARGYT
j_call: TRBJ2-7; v_call: TRBV6-5; cdr3_aa: ASSYSAGTDYEQY
j_call: TRBJ1-5; v_call: TRBV20-1; cdr3_aa: SASGTRRDREPQH
j_call: TRBJ2-7; v_call: TRBV5-1; cdr3_aa: ASVMIPGQPSYEQY